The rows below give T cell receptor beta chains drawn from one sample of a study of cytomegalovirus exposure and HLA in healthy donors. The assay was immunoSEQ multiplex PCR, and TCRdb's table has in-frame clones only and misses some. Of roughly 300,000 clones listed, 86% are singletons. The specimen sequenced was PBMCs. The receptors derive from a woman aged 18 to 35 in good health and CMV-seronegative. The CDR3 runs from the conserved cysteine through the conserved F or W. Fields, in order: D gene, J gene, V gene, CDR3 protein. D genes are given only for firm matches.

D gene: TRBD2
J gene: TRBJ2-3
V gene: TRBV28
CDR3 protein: CASSFAGGTDTQYF

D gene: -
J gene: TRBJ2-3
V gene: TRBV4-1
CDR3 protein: CASSQDGSLVTQYF

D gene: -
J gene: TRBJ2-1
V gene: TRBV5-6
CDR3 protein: CASSSVTGEDYNEQFF

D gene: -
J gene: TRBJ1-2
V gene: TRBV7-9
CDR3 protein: CASNHEGAIYYGYTF

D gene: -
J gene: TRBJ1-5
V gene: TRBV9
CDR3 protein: CASSGGTNQPQHF

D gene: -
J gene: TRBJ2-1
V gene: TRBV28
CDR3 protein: CASSSILHNEQFF

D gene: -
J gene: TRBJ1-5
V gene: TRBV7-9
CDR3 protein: CASTSVGMSNQPQHF

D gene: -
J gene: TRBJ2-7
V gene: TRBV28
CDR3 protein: CASGSPTLYEQYF

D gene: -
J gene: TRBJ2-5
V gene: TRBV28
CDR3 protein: CASNELVGETQYF

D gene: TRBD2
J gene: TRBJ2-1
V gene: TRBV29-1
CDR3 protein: CSVDSGRMEQFF

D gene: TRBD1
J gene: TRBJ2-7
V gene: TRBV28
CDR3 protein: CASSSQLRGQGTEQYF

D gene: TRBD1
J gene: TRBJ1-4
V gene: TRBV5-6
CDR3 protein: CASSLLGTGVEKLFF

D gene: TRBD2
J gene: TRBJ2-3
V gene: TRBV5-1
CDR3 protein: CASSDGRAVDTQYF

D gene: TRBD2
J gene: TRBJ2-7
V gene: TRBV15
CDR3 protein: CATSTDRTSGTHEQYF

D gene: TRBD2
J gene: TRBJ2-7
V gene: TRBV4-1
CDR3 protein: CASSPIAGGTYEQYF

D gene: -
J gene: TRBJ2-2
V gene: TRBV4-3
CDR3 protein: CASSQDPGLSGELFF

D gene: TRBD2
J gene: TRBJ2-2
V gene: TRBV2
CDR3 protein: CASTLRPLLAGGSTGELFF

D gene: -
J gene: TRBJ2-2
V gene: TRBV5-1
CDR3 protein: CASSLVQANTGELFF

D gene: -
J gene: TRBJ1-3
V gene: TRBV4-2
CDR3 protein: CASSQGPGENTIYF

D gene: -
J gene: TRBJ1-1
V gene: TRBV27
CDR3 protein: CASSLNGGNTEAFF

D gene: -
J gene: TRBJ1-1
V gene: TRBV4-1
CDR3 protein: CASSPWGGANTEAFF

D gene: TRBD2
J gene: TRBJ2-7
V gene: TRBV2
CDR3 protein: CASSDPGLVTHEQYF

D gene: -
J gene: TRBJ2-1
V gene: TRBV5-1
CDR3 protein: CASSLDGASYNEQFF

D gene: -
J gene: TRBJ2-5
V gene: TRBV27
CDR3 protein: CASSLRGQETQYF

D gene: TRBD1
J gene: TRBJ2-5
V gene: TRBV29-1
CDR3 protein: CSVVTGGETQYF

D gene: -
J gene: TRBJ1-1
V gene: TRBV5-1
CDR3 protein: CASSLSGERGTEAFF

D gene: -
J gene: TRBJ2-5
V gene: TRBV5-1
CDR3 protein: CASSAQGEVQETQYF

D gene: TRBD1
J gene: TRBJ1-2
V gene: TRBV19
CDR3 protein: CASSMSGTGVYGYTF

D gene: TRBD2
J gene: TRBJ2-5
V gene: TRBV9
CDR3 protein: CASSAGLAGKETQYF

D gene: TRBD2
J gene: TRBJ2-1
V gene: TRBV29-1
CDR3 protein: CSVVRGGSSYNEQFF

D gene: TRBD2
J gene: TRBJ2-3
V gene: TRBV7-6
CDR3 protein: CASSTHRDYRTDTQYF

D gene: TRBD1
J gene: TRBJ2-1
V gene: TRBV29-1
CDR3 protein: CSGMGQIQWMDNEQFF

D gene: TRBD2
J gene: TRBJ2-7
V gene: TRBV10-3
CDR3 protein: CAIKPGTSEEQYF

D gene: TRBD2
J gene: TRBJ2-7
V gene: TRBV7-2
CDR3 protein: CASSPRGLATGEQYF

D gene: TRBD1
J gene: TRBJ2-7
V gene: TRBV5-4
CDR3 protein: CASSQLQGKYEQYF

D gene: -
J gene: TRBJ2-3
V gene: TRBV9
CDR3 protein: CASSVARDIFLSTDTQYF

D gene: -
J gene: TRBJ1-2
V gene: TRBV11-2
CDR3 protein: CASSKTVLNYGYTF